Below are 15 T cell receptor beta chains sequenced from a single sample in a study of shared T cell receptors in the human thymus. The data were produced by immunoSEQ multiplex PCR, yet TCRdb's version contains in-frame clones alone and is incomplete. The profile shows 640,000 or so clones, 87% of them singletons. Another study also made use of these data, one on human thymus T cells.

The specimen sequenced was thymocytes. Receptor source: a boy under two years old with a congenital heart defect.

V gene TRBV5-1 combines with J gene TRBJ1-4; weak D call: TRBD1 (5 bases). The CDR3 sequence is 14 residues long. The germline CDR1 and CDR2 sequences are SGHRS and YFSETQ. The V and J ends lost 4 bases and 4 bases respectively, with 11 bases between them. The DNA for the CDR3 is TGCGCCAGCAGCCATACAGGTTTTAATGAAAAACTGTTTTTT. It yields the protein CASSHTGFNEKLFF.

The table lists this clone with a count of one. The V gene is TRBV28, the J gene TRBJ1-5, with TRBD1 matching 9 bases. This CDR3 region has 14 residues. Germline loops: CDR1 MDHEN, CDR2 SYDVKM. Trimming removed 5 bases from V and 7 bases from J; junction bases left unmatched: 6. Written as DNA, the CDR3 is TGTGCCAGCAGTGAGACAGGGGGAAAGCAGCCCCAGCATTTT. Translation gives CASSETGGKQPQHF. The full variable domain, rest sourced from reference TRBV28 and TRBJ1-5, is DVKVTQSSRYLVKRTGEKVFLECVQDMDHENMFWYRQDPGLGLRLIYFSYDVKMKEKGDIPEGYSVSREKKERFSLILESASTNQTSMYLCASSETGGKQPQHFGDGTRLSIL.

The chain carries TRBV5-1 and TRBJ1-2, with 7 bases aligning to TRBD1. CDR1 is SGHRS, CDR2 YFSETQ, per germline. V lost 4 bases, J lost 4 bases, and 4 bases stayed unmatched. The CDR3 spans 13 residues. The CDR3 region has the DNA TGCGCCAGCAGCCCGGACAGGAGCTATGGCTACACCTTC. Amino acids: CASSPDRSYGYTF.

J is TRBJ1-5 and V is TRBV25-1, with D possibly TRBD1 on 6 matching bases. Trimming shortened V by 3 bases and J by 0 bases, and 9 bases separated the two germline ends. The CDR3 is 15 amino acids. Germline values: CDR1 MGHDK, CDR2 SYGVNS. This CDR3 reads CASSEGQHSNQPQHF. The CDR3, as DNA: TGTGCCAGCAGTGAGGGACAACATAGCAATCAGCCCCAGCATTTT.

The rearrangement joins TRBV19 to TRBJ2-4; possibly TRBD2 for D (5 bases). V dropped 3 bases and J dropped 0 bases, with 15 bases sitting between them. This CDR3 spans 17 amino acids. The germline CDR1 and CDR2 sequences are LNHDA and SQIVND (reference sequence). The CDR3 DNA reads TGTGCCAGTAGTATGGGGAGCAGAGACGGAGCCAAAAACATTCAGTACTTC. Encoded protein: CASSMGSRDGAKNIQYF.

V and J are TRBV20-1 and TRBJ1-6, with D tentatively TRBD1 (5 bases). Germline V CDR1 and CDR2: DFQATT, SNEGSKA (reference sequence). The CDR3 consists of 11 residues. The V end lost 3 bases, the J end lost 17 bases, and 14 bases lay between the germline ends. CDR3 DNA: TGCAGTGCTAGCCCCCCCGGGGGAGTCCACTTT. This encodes CSASPPGGVHF.

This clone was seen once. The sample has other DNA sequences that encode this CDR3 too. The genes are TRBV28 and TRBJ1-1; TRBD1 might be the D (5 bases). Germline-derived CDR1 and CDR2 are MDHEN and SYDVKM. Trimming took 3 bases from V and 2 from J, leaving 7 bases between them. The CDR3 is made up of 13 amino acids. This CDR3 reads CASSFQGNTEAFF. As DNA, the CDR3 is TGTGCCAGCAGTTTCCAGGGAAACACTGAAGCTTTCTTT.

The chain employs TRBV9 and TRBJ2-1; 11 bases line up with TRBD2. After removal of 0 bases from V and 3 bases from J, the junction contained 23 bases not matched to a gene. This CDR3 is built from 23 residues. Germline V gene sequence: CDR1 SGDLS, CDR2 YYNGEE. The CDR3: CASSVVPSAPPDSGRAVYNEQFF. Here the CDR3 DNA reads TGTGCCAGCAGCGTAGTACCATCCGCCCCCCCCGATAGCGGGAGGGCCGTCTACAATGAGCAGTTCTTC.

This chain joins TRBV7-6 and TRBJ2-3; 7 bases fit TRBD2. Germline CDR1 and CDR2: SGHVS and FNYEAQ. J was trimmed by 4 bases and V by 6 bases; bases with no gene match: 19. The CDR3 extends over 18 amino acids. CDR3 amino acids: CASSLNGVAGAGSDTQYF. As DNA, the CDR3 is TGTGCCAGCAGTTTAAACGGGGTCGCGGGAGCGGGGTCAGATACGCAGTATTTT.

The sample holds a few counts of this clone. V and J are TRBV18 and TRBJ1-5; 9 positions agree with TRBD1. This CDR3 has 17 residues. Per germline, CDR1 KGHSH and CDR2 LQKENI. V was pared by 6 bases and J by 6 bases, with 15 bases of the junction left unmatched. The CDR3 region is CASSLGQGPRVGQPQHF. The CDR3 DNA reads TGTGCCAGCTCCCTGGGACAGGGCCCACGGGTTGGTCAGCCCCAGCATTTT.

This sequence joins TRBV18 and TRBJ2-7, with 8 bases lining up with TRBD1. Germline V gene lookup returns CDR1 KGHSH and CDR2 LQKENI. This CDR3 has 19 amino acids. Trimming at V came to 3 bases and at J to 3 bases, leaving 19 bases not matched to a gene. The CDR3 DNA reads TGTGCCAGCTCACCGACCCAACCCGGGACAGGACATCAGCTCTACGAGCAGTACTTC. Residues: CASSPTQPGTGHQLYEQYF. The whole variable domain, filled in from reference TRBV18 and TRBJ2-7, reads NAGVMQNPRHLVRRRGQEARLRCSPMKGHSHVYWYRQLPEEGLKFMVYLQKENIIDESGMPKERFSAEFPKEGPSILRIQQVVRGDSAAYFCASSPTQPGTGHQLYEQYFGPGTRLTVT.

CDR3 protein: CASSLGGRGTEAFF. The CDR3, as DNA: TGTGCCAGCAGCTTGGGAGGCAGGGGGACTGAAGCTTTCTTT. J is TRBJ1-1 and V is TRBV5-6; TRBD1 matches at 7 bases. The V and J ends lost 0 bases and 5 bases, in that order; junction bases with no gene match: 4. Looked up from germline, CDR1 is SGHDT and CDR2 is YYEEEE. This CDR3 spans 14 amino acids.

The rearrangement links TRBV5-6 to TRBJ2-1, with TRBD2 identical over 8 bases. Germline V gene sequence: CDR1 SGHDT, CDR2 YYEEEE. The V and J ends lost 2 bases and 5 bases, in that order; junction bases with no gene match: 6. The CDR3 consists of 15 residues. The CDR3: CASSLAAGDNNEQFF. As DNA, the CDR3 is TGTGCCAGCAGCTTAGCAGCGGGGGACAACAATGAGCAGTTCTTC.

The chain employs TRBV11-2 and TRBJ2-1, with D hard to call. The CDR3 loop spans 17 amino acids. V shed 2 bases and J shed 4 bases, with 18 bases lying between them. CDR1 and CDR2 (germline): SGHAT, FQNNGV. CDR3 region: CASSLSHMRIHYNEQFF. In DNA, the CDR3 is TGTGCCAGCAGCTTAAGTCATATGAGAATCCATTACAATGAGCAGTTCTTC.

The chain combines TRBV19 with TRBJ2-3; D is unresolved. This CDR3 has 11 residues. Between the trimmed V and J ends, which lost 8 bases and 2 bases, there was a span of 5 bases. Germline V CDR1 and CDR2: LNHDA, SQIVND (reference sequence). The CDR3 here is CASADTDTQYF. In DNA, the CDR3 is TGTGCCAGTGCGGACACAGATACGCAGTATTTT.